Reported below is one T cell receptor beta chain. The data derive from a study of blood T cell repertoires in COVID-19. Study overall: The origin of the acute and convalescent COVID-19 samples was the United States, Italy and Spain. The cDNA or gDNA used as material had been derived from T cells, B-cell-depleted T cells, or PBMCs.

Germline loops: CDR1 LNHDA, CDR2 SQIVND (reference sequence). This CDR3 spans 17 amino acids. V shed 3 bases, J shed 8 bases, and the junction held 16 bases outside the gene matches. Original processing notes: Reference gene primers were amplified, and this amplification served to estimate nucleated cell counts. The assay was immunoSEQ multiplex PCR, and TCRdb's table has in-frame clones only and misses some. V and J calls and clone size are those listed in that table; D and trimming were worked out from the DNA. The sample yields fewer than 70,000 clones, over 75% seen once. The gene calls are TRBV19 and TRBJ1-3, with TRBD1 matching 7 bases. The clonotype originates from a human donor in a cohort sampled during active COVID-19. Sequencing used peripheral blood. The CDR3 bases are TGTGCCAGTAGTATCAGGGGGAAAACAGCTTTCTCCGACACCATATATTTT. It yields the protein CASSIRGKTAFSDTIYF.